The next 21 T cell receptor beta chains were all read from a single sample in a study of shared clonotypes between healthy human individuals. Sequenced by immunoSEQ multiplex PCR; TCRdb stores in-frame clones only, minus some. The sample records roughly 1,100,000 clones, around 75% being singletons. Source material: memory CD4+ T cells sorted from blood. The subset: CD45RA-negative fraction. The receptors were gathered from a man younger than 30 in good health.

This clone was seen just once. The V and J genes are TRBV6-6 and TRBJ2-6, with D hard to call. The germline V and J ends were trimmed by 7 bases and 4 bases, with 8 bases remaining between them. The germline CDR1 and CDR2 sequences are MNHNY and SVGAGI (reference sequence). The CDR3 extends over 13 amino acids. CDR3 sequence (DNA): TGTGCCAGCACACTTGGCGGGGCCAACGTCCTGACTTTC. Protein: CASTLGGANVLTF.

This rearrangement joins TRBV6-1 to TRBJ1-2; D gene uncertain. The CDR3 contains 11 residues. The V end lost 0 bases, the J end lost 8 bases, and 4 bases lay between the germline ends. The V gene's germline CDR1 is MNHNS and CDR2 SASEGT. CDR3 sequence (DNA): TGTGCCAGCAGTGAAGCTTGGGGCTACACCTTC. Amino acid sequence: CASSEAWGYTF.

The V and J genes are TRBV6-5 and TRBJ1-1; no clear D gene. CDR1 MNHEY and CDR2 SVGAGI come from the germline V gene. This CDR3 comprises 13 residues. The ends were cut back, 8 bases at V and 2 bases at J, with 12 bases in the middle. The CDR3 nucleotides are TGTGCCAGCCACCAGCTCAGAAACACTGAAGCTTTCTTT. Translating it yields CASHQLRNTEAFF.

This clone showed up just once. CDR3: CAWSRAPGQGAEAFF. In nucleotides, the CDR3 is TGTGCCTGGAGTCGAGCCCCGGGACAGGGAGCTGAAGCTTTCTTT. This chain uses TRBV30 with TRBJ1-1; 9 nucleotides match TRBD1. The V gene end was trimmed by 2 bases and the J gene end by 6 bases; junction bases not matched to a gene: 10. This CDR3 has 15 residues. Germline CDR1 is GTSNPN and CDR2 is SVGIG (reference sequence). The full variable domain, with the rest looked up from reference TRBV30 and TRBJ1-1, is SQTIHQWPATLVQPVGSPLSLECTVEGTSNPNLYWYRQAAGRGLQLLFYSVGIGQISSEVPQNLSASRPQDRQFILSSKKLLLSDSGFYLCAWSRAPGQGAEAFFGQGTRLTVV.

CDR3 nucleotide sequence: TGTGCCAGCAGTTCTGATAGCGGACTCCCAGGCTACACCTTC. Encoded protein: CASSSDSGLPGYTF. V usage is TRBV7-9 and J usage is TRBJ1-2; D is uncertain. CDR1 SEHNR and CDR2 FQNEAQ come from the germline V gene (reference sequence). The CDR3 sequence is 14 residues long. V was clipped by 6 bases and J by 8 bases, with 19 bases between them.

The chain employs TRBV19 and TRBJ2-1; D gene ambiguous. Deletions cut 5 bases from V and 0 bases from J, with 17 bases between. CDR3 length equals 17 residues. Germline assignment: CDR1 LNHDA and CDR2 SQIVND (reference sequence). The CDR3 region is CASSPQSRERSYNEQFF. DNA of the CDR3: TGTGCCAGTAGTCCTCAGAGTAGAGAGCGCTCCTACAATGAGCAGTTCTTC. Based on the CDR3 plus reference TRBV19 and TRBJ2-1, the full variable domain is DGGITQSPKYLFRKEGQNVTLSCEQNLNHDAMYWYRQDPGQGLRLIYYSQIVNDFQKGDIAEGYSVSREKKESFPLTVTSAQKNPTAFYLCASSPQSRERSYNEQFFGPGTRLTVL.

V usage is TRBV5-8 and J usage is TRBJ2-3; 13 nucleotides align to TRBD2. The CDR3 runs 14 residues. Germline values: CDR1 SGHTS, CDR2 YDEGEE. V lost 5 bases, J lost 7 bases, and 4 bases stayed unmatched. In DNA form, the CDR3 reads TGTGCCAGCAGAACTAGCGGGGGGGCACATACGCAGTATTTT. It specifies CASRTSGGAHTQYF.

The chain joins TRBV30 to TRBJ2-3; D is unclear. The V and J ends lost 1 base and 0 bases respectively, with 14 bases between them. CDR1 and CDR2 from the germline V gene are GTSNPN and SVGIG (reference sequence). The CDR3 covers 16 residues. The DNA for the CDR3 is TGTGCCTGGAGTGCTTATAGGACGGCTAGCACAGATACGCAGTATTTT. This encodes CAWSAYRTASTDTQYF. The variable domain in full, with the rest retrieved from reference TRBV30 and TRBJ2-3, is SQTIHQWPATLVQPVGSPLSLECTVEGTSNPNLYWYRQAAGRGLQLLFYSVGIGQISSEVPQNLSASRPQDRQFILSSKKLLLSDSGFYLCAWSAYRTASTDTQYFGPGTRLTVL.

This clone came up a few times. This chain links TRBV6-1 with TRBJ2-7; a weak D match, TRBD2 (5 bases). The V end was cut by 4 bases, the J end by 4 bases, with 11 bases between. Germline CDR1 and CDR2: MNHNS and SASEGT. This CDR3 region has 13 residues. In nucleotides, the CDR3 is TGTGCCAGCAGTGGGACTCATAGGTACGAGCAGTACTTC. It codes for CASSGTHRYEQYF.

The rearrangement joins TRBV5-1 to TRBJ1-2; D ambiguous. The CDR3 is made up of 14 amino acids. Trimming cost V 0 bases and J 8 bases, with 14 bases left between them. Germline V CDR1 and CDR2: SGHRS, YFSETQ. The CDR3 nucleotides read TGCGCCAGCAGCTTGGAAAGGGAAATGGGAGGCTACACCTTC. This gives the protein CASSLEREMGGYTF.

The sample holds many counts of this clone. The rearrangement uses TRBV21-1 and TRBJ2-7; the D call TRBD2 from the table was never checked on the DNA. TRBV21-1 is a pseudogene segment. This CDR3 comprises 13 residues. The CDR3: CASSKSYIRGQYF. DNA for the CDR3: TGTGCCAGCAGCAAATCTTATATCCGGGGGCAGTACTTC.

The rearrangement links TRBV19 to TRBJ1-3; maybe TRBD1 (5 bases). The CDR3 sequence is 14 residues long. Germline CDR1 is LNHDA and CDR2 is SQIVND (reference sequence). V lost 9 bases and J 0 bases, leaving 12 bases between the germline ends. CDR3 coding DNA: TGTGCCAGCGGCGTTGACAGCTCTGGAAACACCATATATTTT. Amino acid sequence: CASGVDSSGNTIYF.

This rearrangement joins TRBV2 to TRBJ1-5; no reliable D call. This CDR3 is built from 14 residues. The ends were cut back, 6 bases at V and 9 bases at J, with 18 bases in the middle. Germline assignment: CDR1 SNHLY and CDR2 FYNNEI. This chain's CDR3 is CASRPESGMAPQHF. CDR3 in DNA: TGTGCCAGCAGACCTGAATCTGGGATGGCGCCCCAGCATTTT.

The chain uses TRBV27 and TRBJ1-6; TRBD1 aligns across 8 bases. Germline trimming cut 3 bases from V and 10 bases from J; bases unmatched to any gene: 8. This CDR3 is built from 15 residues. From germline, CDR1 is MNHEY and CDR2 SMNVEV (reference sequence). Here the CDR3 DNA reads TGTGCCAGCAGTTTCCTTGGACAGGGAGGATCACCCCTCCACTTT. This encodes CASSFLGQGGSPLHF.

This rearrangement joins TRBV5-4 to TRBJ2-7; possibly TRBD1 or TRBD2 for D (5 bases each). Trimming took 0 bases from V and 2 from J, leaving 12 bases between them. The CDR3 extends over 15 amino acids. Germline CDR1 and CDR2: SGHNT and YYREEE (reference sequence). This CDR3 is CASSLGGTVAYEQYF. DNA for the CDR3: TGTGCCAGCAGCTTGGGAGGGACCGTAGCCTACGAGCAGTACTTC.

V and J are TRBV2 and TRBJ1-1, with D unresolved. V lost 2 bases to trimming and J lost 4 bases, with 14 bases between them. The germline V gene encodes CDR1 SNHLY and CDR2 FYNNEI. The CDR3 totals 15 residues. CDR3 loop: CASSEQQWRGTEAFF. CDR3 sequence (DNA): TGTGCCAGCAGTGAACAACAGTGGAGAGGCACTGAAGCTTTCTTT.

On this clone itself: This CDR3 is also generated by other DNA sequences in the sample. The genes are TRBV5-1 and TRBJ2-2; 8 bases are a match to TRBD1. Unmatched junction bases numbered 7, after V lost 4 bases and J lost 5 bases. CDR1 is SGHRS, CDR2 YFSETQ, per germline. The CDR3 totals 15 residues. The CDR3 loop reads CASSPDRVGTGELFF. The CDR3 bases are TGCGCCAGCAGCCCGGACAGGGTTGGAACCGGGGAGCTGTTTTTT. The entire variable domain, with the rest obtained from reference TRBV5-1 and TRBJ2-2, is as follows: KAGVTQTPRYLIKTRGQQVTLSCSPISGHRSVSWYQQTPGQGLQFLFEYFSETQRNKGNFPGRFSGRQFSNSRSEMNVSTLELGDSALYLCASSPDRVGTGELFFGEGSRLTVL.

This clone was recorded only once. V usage is TRBV28 and J usage is TRBJ2-7, with 7 bases identical to TRBD1. J gave up 5 bases and V 2 bases, and 9 bases lay outside the gene matches. Germline lookup yields CDR1 MDHEN and CDR2 SYDVKM. The CDR3 has 15 amino acids. CDR3 loop: CASSLRGRRRDEQYF. The DNA of the CDR3 is TGTGCCAGCAGTTTAAGGGGGCGCCGCCGGGACGAGCAGTACTTC.

The V and J genes are TRBV2 and TRBJ1-5; D is perhaps TRBD1 (6 bases). The CDR3 totals 14 residues. Deletions cut 5 bases from V and 4 bases from J, with 12 bases between. Germline values: CDR1 SNHLY, CDR2 FYNNEI. The CDR3 DNA reads as TGTGCCAGCAGTCCCGGGACATTTAATCAGCCCCAGCATTTT. Its protein product is CASSPGTFNQPQHF. The full variable domain, with the rest looked up from reference TRBV2 and TRBJ1-5, is EPEVTQTPSHQVTQMGQEVILRCVPISNHLYFYWYRQILGQKVEFLVSFYNNEISEKSEIFDDQFSVERPDGSNFTLKIRSTKLEDSAMYFCASSPGTFNQPQHFGDGTRLSIL.

Turning to this clone: This clone may be a read error of a much larger clone one base away. Other nucleotide sequences from this sample produce the same CDR3. This chain uses TRBV7-2 with TRBJ2-5; 7 bases agree with TRBD1. This CDR3 contains 13 residues. The germline V gene encodes CDR1 SGHTA and CDR2 FQGNSA. V shed 3 bases, J shed 2 bases, and the junction held 0 bases outside the gene matches. Here the CDR3 DNA reads TGTGCCAGCAGCTTGGACAGGCAAGAGACCCAGTACTTC. Protein product: CASSLDRQETQYF.

This rearrangement joins TRBV10-2 to TRBJ1-1, with TRBD1 as a possible D gene (5 bases). Germline V gene lookup returns CDR1 WSHSY and CDR2 SAAADI. The ends were cut back, 3 bases at V and 10 bases at J, with 12 bases in the middle. The CDR3 has 12 residues. The CDR3 DNA follows: TGCGCCAGCAGTGAAGGAGGGGCAGGAGCTTTCTTT. Its protein product is CASSEGGAGAFF.